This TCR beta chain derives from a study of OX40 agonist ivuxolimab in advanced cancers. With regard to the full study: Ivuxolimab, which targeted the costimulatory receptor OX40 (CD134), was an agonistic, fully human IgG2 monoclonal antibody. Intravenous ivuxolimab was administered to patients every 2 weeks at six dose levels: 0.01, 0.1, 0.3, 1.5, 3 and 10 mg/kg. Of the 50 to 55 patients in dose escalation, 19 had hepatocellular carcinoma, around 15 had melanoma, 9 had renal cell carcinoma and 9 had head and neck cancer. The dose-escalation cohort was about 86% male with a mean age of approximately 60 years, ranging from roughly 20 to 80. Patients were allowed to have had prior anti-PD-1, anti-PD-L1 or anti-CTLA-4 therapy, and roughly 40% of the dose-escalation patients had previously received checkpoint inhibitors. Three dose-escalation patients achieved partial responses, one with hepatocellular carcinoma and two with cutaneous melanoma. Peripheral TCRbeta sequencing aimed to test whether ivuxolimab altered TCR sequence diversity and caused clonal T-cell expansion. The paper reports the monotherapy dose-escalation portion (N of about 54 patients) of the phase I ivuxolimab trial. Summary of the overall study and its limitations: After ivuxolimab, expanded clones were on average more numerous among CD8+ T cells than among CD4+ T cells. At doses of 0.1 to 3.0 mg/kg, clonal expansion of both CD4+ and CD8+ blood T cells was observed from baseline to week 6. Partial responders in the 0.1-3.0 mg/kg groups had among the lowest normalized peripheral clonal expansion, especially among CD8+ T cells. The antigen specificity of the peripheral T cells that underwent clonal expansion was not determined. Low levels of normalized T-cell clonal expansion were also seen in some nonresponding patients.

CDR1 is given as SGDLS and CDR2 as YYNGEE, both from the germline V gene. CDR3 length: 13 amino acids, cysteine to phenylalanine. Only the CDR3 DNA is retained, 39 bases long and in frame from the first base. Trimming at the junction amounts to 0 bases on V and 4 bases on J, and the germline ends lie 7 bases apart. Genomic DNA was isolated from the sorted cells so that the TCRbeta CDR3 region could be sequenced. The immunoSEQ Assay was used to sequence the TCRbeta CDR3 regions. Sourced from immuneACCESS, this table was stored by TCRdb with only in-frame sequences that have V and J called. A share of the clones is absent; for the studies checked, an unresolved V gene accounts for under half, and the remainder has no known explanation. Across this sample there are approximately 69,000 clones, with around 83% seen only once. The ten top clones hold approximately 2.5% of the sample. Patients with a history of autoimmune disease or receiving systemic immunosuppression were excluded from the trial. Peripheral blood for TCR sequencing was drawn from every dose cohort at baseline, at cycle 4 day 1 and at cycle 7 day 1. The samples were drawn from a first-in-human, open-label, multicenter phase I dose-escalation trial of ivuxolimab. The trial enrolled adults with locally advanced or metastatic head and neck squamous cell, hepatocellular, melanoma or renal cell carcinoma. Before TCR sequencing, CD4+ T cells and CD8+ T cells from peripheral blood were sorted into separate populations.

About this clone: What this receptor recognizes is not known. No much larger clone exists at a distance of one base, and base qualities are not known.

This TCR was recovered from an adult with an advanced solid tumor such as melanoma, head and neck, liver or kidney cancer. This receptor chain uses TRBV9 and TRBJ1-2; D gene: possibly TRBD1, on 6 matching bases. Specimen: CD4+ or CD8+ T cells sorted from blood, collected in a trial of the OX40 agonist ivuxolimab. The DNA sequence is TGTGCCAGCAGCGTAGAACAGGGCTATGGCTACACCTTC. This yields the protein CASSVEQGYGYTF. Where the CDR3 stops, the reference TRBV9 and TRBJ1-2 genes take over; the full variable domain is DSGVTQTPKHLITATGQRVTLRCSPRSGDLSVYWYQQSLDQGLQFLIQYYNGEERAKGNILERFSAQQFPDLHSELNLSSLELGDSALYFCASSVEQGYGYTFGSGTRLTVV.